This T cell receptor beta chain was captured in a study of CD8 T cells in ankylosing spondylitis. Study conclusions and caveats: From matched ankylosing spondylitis synovial fluid, disease-linked clones were reportedly recovered at significantly enriched levels. Ankylosing spondylitis blood seemed to carry a telltale TCR beta motif made of roughly 8 highly homologous variants.

Each CDR3 protein is one row after TCRdb ran MiXCR on the 5' RACE reads. Seen here are around 450,000 distinct CDR3 sequences, roughly a quarter observed once, and the top ten hold roughly 0.8%. Deletions cut 6 bases from V and 0 bases from J, with 12 bases between. CDR3 size: 15 residues. The germline V gene has CDR1 SGHTA and CDR2 FQGNSA. A word on this clonotype: Its target is not known.

This sequence was found in a male donor with ankylosing spondylitis. The sample consisted of blood, either unsorted or a sorted T cell fraction (not recorded which). V usage is TRBV7-2 and J usage is TRBJ1-5; D gene unclear. CDR3 nucleotide sequence: TGTGCCAGCAGACTAAAGGGTTCTAGCAATCAGCCCCAGCATTTT. This sequence encodes CASRLKGSSNQPQHF.